The 21 T cell receptor beta chains below all came from one sample that was sequenced in a study of blood T cells in healthy people across ages. The use of a sample-barcoded 5' primer and a J-beta primer mix characterized a second PCR of about 6 to 12 cycles. A single record per CDR3 protein comes from TCRdb applying MiXCR to the 5' RACE reads. The data show about 1.1 million distinct CDR3 sequences, under 40% seen once. The specimen was blood. These receptor sequences come from a man aged 18 to 30 in good health.

This clonotype turned up a few times. The chain couples TRBV20-1 to TRBJ2-5, with a tentative D call TRBD2 (7 bases). The CDR3 is made up of 8 amino acids. Germline CDR1 is DFQATT and CDR2 is SNEGSKA (reference sequence). V lost 6 bases, J lost 13 bases, and 9 bases lay in between. The CDR3 reads CSAGGLYF. CDR3 coding DNA: TGCAGTGCCGGGGGGCTGTACTTC.

The rearrangement joins TRBV7-6 to TRBJ2-3; possibly TRBD1 for D (5 bases). CDR1 is SGHVS and CDR2 is FNYEAQ in the germline V gene. V was cut by 2 bases and J by 0 bases, with 9 bases left in between. This CDR3 contains 15 residues. The CDR3 DNA reads as TGTGCCAGCAGCTTACTTAAGGGGAGCACAGATACGCAGTATTTT. It is translated as CASSLLKGSTDTQYF.

This rearrangement joins TRBV6-5 to TRBJ1-1; TRBD1 matches 7 bases. Germline loops: CDR1 MNHEY, CDR2 SVGAGI. V lost 6 bases and J lost 4; bases outside the gene matches: 8. This CDR3 comprises 14 residues. The CDR3 coding sequence is TGTGCCAGCAGCTTATACAGGGGTGGCACTGAAGCTTTCTTT. It codes for CASSLYRGGTEAFF.

The rearrangement links TRBV4-3 to TRBJ2-7, with TRBD1 as a possible D gene (5 bases). There are 14 residues in the CDR3. Looked up from germline, CDR1 is LGHNA and CDR2 is YSLEER. Trimming took 2 bases from V and 1 from J, leaving 9 bases between them. CDR3 region: CASSQHRNSYEQYF. The CDR3 region has the DNA TGCGCCAGCAGCCAACACAGGAATTCCTACGAGCAGTACTTC.

The table lists this clonotype with a few counts. The chain recombines TRBV3-1 with TRBJ1-2; TRBD1 is a possible D gene (6 bases). This CDR3 region has 17 residues. Germline V CDR1 and CDR2: LGHDT, YNNKEL (reference sequence). With 1 base removed from V and 4 bases from J, the gap between germline ends came to 19 bases. The CDR3 protein is CASSQGWGALLPYGYTF. The CDR3 DNA is TGTGCCAGCAGCCAAGGATGGGGGGCCCTCCTCCCCTATGGCTACACCTTC.

In this sample, this clonotype turned up a few times. The rearrangement links TRBV4-3 to TRBJ1-2, with no clear D. The V end was cut by 0 bases, the J end by 4 bases, with 9 bases between. The germline CDR1 and CDR2 sequences are LGHNA and YSLEER. The CDR3 consists of 14 residues. The CDR3 loop is CASSQDVGGYGYTF. CDR3 in DNA: TGCGCCAGCAGCCAAGATGTGGGAGGCTATGGCTACACCTTC.

This clonotype has more than one count but fewer than ten. The J gene is TRBJ1-5, the V gene TRBV6-5, with D unclear. CDR3 length: 14 residues. Germline values: CDR1 MNHEY, CDR2 SVGAGI. Trimming stripped 6 bases from V and 2 bases from J, with 11 bases between. CDR3 residues: CASSPTVGNQPQHF. In DNA, the CDR3 is TGTGCCAGCAGCCCAACAGTAGGCAATCAGCCCCAGCATTTT.

In this sample, this clonotype turned up a few times. The genes are TRBV5-1 and TRBJ2-4, with TRBD1 matching 8 bases. J was trimmed by 13 bases and V by 3 bases; bases with no gene match: 6. The length of the CDR3 is 12 residues. Germline CDR1 is SGHRS and CDR2 is YFSETQ. The CDR3 region has the DNA TGCGCCAGCAGCTCCACTACAGGGGGGCAGTACTTC. Translating it yields CASSSTTGGQYF.

This clonotype has only a few counts. The V gene is TRBV28, the J gene TRBJ2-1; no definite D call. Trimming cost V 4 bases and J 10 bases, with 14 bases left between them. Germline lookup yields CDR1 MDHEN and CDR2 SYDVKM. The CDR3 has 13 residues. The CDR3 DNA reads as TGTGCCAGCAGTTCAGAATGGGGTGGCGAGCAGTTCTTC. It specifies CASSSEWGGEQFF.

The chain uses TRBV20-1 and TRBJ1-1; no firm D call. The V and J ends lost 1 base and 3 bases respectively, with 12 bases between them. CDR1 and CDR2 from the germline V gene are DFQATT and SNEGSKA (reference sequence). This CDR3 is built from 14 residues. CDR3 DNA sequence: TGCAGTGCTAGAGCTACTGTTGGTGACACTGAAGCTTTCTTT. Residues: CSARATVGDTEAFF.

The chain is built from TRBV3-1 and TRBJ1-1; the D gene is possibly TRBD1 (5 bases). V was cut by 2 bases and J by 0 bases, with 10 bases left in between. CDR3 size: 15 residues. Germline V CDR1 and CDR2: LGHDT, YNNKEL (reference sequence). CDR3 region: CASSQSTVLNTEAFF. The CDR3 DNA reads TGTGCCAGCAGCCAATCGACAGTTTTGAACACTGAAGCTTTCTTT.

The chain uses TRBV20-1 and TRBJ2-3, with 15 nucleotides matching TRBD2. Germline CDR1 and CDR2: DFQATT and SNEGSKA (reference sequence). The CDR3 spans 17 residues. J gave up 4 bases and V 0 bases, and 5 bases lay outside the gene matches. CDR3 protein: CSARDWTSGGVADTQYF. CDR3 coding DNA: TGCAGTGCTAGAGATTGGACTAGCGGGGGGGTCGCAGATACGCAGTATTTT.

There are a few counts of this clonotype. The CDR3 loop reads CSARLGTGAAEAFF. CDR3 sequence (DNA): TGCAGTGCTAGACTTGGGACAGGGGCCGCTGAAGCTTTCTTT. J is TRBJ1-1 and V is TRBV20-1; 10 nucleotides line up with TRBD1. Germline V CDR1 and CDR2: DFQATT, SNEGSKA (reference sequence). This CDR3 has 14 residues. V shed 2 bases, J shed 6 bases, and the junction held 6 bases outside the gene matches.

This chain uses TRBV7-8 with TRBJ1-2; D gene uncertain. This CDR3 is built from 15 residues. The V gene lost 3 bases and the J gene lost 3 bases, with 14 bases spanning the gap. CDR1 is SGHVS, CDR2 FQNEAQ, per germline. CDR3 sequence: CASSLGGHVDYGYTF. The CDR3 DNA reads as TGTGCCAGCAGCTTGGGAGGCCACGTTGACTATGGCTACACCTTC.

The V call is TRBV20-1, the J call TRBJ2-1, with D uncertain. Per germline, CDR1 DFQATT and CDR2 SNEGSKA (reference sequence). CDR3 size: 16 residues. Deletions cut 0 bases from V and 6 bases from J, with 18 bases between. CDR3: CSARDVGYVGINEQFF. The CDR3 nucleotides read TGCAGTGCTAGAGATGTGGGCTACGTAGGGATCAATGAGCAGTTCTTC.

This chain joins TRBV10-3 and TRBJ2-5; D may be TRBD2 (6 bases). Germline V lookup: CDR1 ENHRY, CDR2 SYGVKD. V was clipped by 6 bases and J by 1 base, with 9 bases between them. The CDR3 length is 13 residues. The CDR3, as DNA: TGTGCCATCAGAACGGGACTCCAAGAGACCCAGTACTTC. It codes for CAIRTGLQETQYF.

This clonotype was seen once. The V and J genes are TRBV3-1 and TRBJ1-4; D gene unclear. This CDR3 is built from 13 residues. Germline CDR1 and CDR2: LGHDT and YNNKEL (reference sequence). Trimming shortened V by 0 bases and J by 12 bases, and 11 bases separated the two germline ends. The CDR3 bases are TGTGCCAGCAGCCAAGATCTCAACGGGGAACTGTTTTTT. Residues: CASSQDLNGELFF.

The V call is TRBV12-3 or TRBV12-4, the J call TRBJ1-5; D unclear. This CDR3 has 12 residues. The V and J ends lost 7 bases and 6 bases respectively, with 10 bases between them. CDR3 protein: CASTNLGQPQHF. The DNA of the CDR3 is TGTGCCAGCACCAACCTGGGTCAGCCCCAGCATTTT.

This clonotype came up a few times. This chain links TRBV20-1 with TRBJ2-7; the D is unclear. Germline CDR1 is DFQATT and CDR2 is SNEGSKA (reference sequence). V was shortened by 0 bases and J by 0 bases, with 3 bases between the two germline ends. The CDR3 consists of 12 residues. DNA of the CDR3: TGCAGTGCTAGAGAGAGCTCCTACGAGCAGTACTTC. Its protein product is CSARESSYEQYF.

The V and J genes are TRBV27 and TRBJ2-7, with 9 bases fitting TRBD1. This CDR3 has 16 amino acids. The V gene's germline CDR1 is MNHEY and CDR2 SMNVEV (reference sequence). V lost 5 bases, J lost 3 bases, and 11 bases stayed unmatched. CDR3 nucleotides: TGTGCCAGCAGTCCACAACCCGGGACAGGGATCTACGAGCAGTACTTC. Residues: CASSPQPGTGIYEQYF.

This clonotype occurred once. The rearrangement joins TRBV7-8 to TRBJ2-3; 7 positions agree with TRBD2. V lost 6 bases and J lost 0; bases outside the gene matches: 9. The CDR3 totals 16 residues. CDR1 SGHVS and CDR2 FQNEAQ come from the germline V gene. CDR3 region: CASRAPSGESTDTQYF. In DNA form, the CDR3 reads TGTGCCAGCAGAGCCCCAAGCGGGGAGAGCACAGATACGCAGTATTTT.